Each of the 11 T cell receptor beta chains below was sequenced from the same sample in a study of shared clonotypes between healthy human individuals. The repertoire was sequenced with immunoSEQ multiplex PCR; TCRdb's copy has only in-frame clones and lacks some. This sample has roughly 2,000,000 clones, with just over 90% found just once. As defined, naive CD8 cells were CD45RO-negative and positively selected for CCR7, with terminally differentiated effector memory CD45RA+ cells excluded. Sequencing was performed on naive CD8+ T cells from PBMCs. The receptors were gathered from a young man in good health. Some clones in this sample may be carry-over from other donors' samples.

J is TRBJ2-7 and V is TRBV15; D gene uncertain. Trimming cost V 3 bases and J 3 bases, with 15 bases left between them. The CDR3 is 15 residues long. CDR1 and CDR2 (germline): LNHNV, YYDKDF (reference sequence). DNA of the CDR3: TGTGCCACCAGCAGCGGTAGAGGACCCCTCTACGAGCAGTACTTC. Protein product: CATSSGRGPLYEQYF.

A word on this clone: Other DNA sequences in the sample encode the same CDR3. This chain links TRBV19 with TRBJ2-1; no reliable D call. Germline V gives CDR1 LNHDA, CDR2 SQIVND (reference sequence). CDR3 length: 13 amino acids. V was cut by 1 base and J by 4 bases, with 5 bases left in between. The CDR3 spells CASSIGGYNEQFF. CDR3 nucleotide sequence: TGTGCCAGTAGTATAGGTGGGTACAATGAGCAGTTCTTC. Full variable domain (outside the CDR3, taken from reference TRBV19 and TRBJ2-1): DGGITQSPKYLFRKEGQNVTLSCEQNLNHDAMYWYRQDPGQGLRLIYYSQIVNDFQKGDIAEGYSVSREKKESFPLTVTSAQKNPTAFYLCASSIGGYNEQFFGPGTRLTVL.

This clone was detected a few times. CDR3: CASSLVPNYEQYF. CDR3 DNA sequence: TGCGCCAGCAGCTTGGTTCCGAACTACGAGCAGTACTTC. J is TRBJ2-7 and V is TRBV5-1; D is uncertain. The CDR3 consists of 13 residues. Between the trimmed V and J ends, which lost 0 bases and 3 bases, there was a span of 7 bases. Germline V gene data show CDR1 as SGHRS and CDR2 as YFSETQ.

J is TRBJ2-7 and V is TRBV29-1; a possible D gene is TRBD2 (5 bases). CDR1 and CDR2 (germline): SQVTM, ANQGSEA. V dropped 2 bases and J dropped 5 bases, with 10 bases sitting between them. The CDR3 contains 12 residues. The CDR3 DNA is TGCAGCGTTGAAAATTACGGGGACGAGCAGTACTTC. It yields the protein CSVENYGDEQYF.

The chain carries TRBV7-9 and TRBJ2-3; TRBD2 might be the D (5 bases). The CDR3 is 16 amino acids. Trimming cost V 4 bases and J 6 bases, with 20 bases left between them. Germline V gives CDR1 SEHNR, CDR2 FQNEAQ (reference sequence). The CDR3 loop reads CASSSTRLAATDTQYF. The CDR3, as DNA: TGTGCCAGCAGCTCTACGCGGCTAGCAGCCACGGATACGCAGTATTTT.

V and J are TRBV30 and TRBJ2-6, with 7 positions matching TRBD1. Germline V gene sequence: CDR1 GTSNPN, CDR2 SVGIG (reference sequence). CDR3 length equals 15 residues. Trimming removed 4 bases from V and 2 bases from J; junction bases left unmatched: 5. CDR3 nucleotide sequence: TGTGCCTGGATAAGGGGGCTGGCTGGGGCCAACGTCCTGACTTTC. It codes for CAWIRGLAGANVLTF.

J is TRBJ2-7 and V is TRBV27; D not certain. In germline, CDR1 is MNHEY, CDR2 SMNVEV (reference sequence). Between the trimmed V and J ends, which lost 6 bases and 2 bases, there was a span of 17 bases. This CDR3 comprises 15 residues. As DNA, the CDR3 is TGTGCCAGCAGCTACACGGTATTTGGTGCCTACGAGCAGTACTTC. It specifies CASSYTVFGAYEQYF.

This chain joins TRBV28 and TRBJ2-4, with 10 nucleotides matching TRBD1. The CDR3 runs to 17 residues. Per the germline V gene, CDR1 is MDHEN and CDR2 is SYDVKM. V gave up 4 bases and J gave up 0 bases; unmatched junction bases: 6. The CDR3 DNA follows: TGTGCCAGCAGTTCCGGGACAGGGGAATTAGCCAAAAACATTCAGTACTTC. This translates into CASSSGTGELAKNIQYF.

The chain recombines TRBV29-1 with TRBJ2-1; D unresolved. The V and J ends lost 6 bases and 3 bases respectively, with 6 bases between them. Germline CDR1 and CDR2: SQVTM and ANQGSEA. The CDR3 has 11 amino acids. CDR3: CSVVDYNEQFF. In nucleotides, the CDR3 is TGCAGCGTGGTGGACTACAATGAGCAGTTCTTC.

Written as DNA, the CDR3 is TGTGCCAGCAGCGTAGGCCTCCCAGGTGACTATGGCTACACCTTC. Translating it yields CASSVGLPGDYGYTF. This rearrangement joins TRBV9 to TRBJ1-2; the D is unclear. Germline values: CDR1 SGDLS, CDR2 YYNGEE. There are 15 residues in the CDR3. V was clipped by 0 bases and J by 3 bases, with 12 bases between them.

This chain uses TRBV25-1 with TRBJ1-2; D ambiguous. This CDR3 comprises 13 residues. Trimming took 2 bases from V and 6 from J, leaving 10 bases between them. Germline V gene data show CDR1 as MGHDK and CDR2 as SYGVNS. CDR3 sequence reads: CASSEVGPDGYTF. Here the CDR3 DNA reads TGTGCCAGCAGTGAAGTAGGGCCCGATGGCTACACCTTC.